The source of this TCR beta chain is a study of shared clonotypes between healthy human individuals. Study-wide points: Few donors limited the genetic and exposure-history diversity represented.

As to this clone: Its antigen is currently unknown.

Trimming took 10 bases from V and 4 from J, leaving 18 bases between them. The V gene's germline CDR1 is MGHDK and CDR2 SYGVNS. This CDR3 has 14 residues. Execution of the assay was at deep level. Data came from immunoSEQ multiplex PCR; TCRdb stores just in-frame clones and leaves some out. There are about half a million clones in the sample; more than 75% occur only once, and approximately 13% lies in the top ten. Unsorted samples relied on roughly 99 million PBMCs, which served as the source of genomic DNA. Sequencing was carried out using PBMCs. This receptor was obtained from a woman between 35 and 50 years old in good health. Some clones in this sample may be carry-over from other donors' samples. The V call is TRBV25-1, the J call TRBJ2-3, with D tentatively TRBD2 (7 bases). Written as DNA, the CDR3 is TGTGCCACTCAAAGGGGGGGGAGCTCAGATACGCAGTATTTT. It codes for CATQRGGSSDTQYF.